This TCR beta chain emerged from a study of shared T cell receptors in the human thymus. As regards this clone: This CDR3 is also generated by other DNA sequences in the sample.

This CDR3 comprises 14 residues. Deletions cut 0 bases from V and 3 bases from J, with 8 bases between. CDR1 and CDR2 (germline): MNHEY, SVGAGI. The table came from immunoSEQ multiplex PCR; TCRdb's copy has only in-frame clones and leaves some out. The sample records 650,000 to 950,000 clones, approximately 85% being singletons. The same sample was also studied in work on human thymus T cells. That work adds: Finnish infants who were healthy and having corrective surgery for congenital heart defects made up the donors. V and J genes seemed to be used with bias in thymic and blood repertoires. Among unrelated individuals, related research reported thymic repertoires that overlapped highly.

Sequenced sample: thymocytes. The rearrangement links TRBV6-5 to TRBJ1-1, with no clear D. The TCR comes from a girl under three years old with a congenital heart defect. CDR3 amino acids: CASSYSAGDTEAFF. DNA of the CDR3: TGTGCCAGCAGTTACTCCGCCGGGGACACTGAAGCTTTCTTT.